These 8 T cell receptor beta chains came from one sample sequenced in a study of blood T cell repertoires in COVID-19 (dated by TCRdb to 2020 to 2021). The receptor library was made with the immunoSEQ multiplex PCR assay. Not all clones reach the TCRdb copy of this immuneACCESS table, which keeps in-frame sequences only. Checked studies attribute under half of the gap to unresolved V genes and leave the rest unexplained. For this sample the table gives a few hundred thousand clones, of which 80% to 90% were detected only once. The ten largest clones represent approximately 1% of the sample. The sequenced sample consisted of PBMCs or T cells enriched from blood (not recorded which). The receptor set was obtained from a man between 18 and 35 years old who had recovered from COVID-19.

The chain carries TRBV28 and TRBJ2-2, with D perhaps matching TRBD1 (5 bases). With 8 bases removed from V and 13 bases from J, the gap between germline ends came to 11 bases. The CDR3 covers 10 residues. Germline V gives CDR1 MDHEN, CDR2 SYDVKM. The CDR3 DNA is TGTGCCAGCGGGGCTCTGGCGCTGTTTTTT. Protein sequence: CASGALALFF. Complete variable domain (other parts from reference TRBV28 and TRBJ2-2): DVKVTQSSRYLVKRTGEKVFLECVQDMDHENMFWYRQDPGLGLRLIYFSYDVKMKEKGDIPEGYSVSREKKERFSLILESASTNQTSMYLCASGALALFFGEGSRLTVL.

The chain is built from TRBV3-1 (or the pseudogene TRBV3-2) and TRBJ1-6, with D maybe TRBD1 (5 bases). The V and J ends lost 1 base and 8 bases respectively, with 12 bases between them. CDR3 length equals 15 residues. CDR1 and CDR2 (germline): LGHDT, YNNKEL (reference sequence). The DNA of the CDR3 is TGTGCCAGCAGCCAAGGGGGGGGAGTTTATTCACCCCTCCACTTT. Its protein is CASSQGGGVYSPLHF.

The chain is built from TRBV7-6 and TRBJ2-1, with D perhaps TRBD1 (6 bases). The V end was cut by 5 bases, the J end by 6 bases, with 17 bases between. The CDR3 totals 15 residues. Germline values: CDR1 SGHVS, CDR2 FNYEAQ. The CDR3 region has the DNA TGTGCCAGCAGCGTAGGAACCAAGGGGGTCAATGAGCAGTTCTTC. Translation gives CASSVGTKGVNEQFF. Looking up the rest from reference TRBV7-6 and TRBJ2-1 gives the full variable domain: GAGVSQSPRYKVTKRGQDVALRCDPISGHVSLYWYRQALGQGPEFLTYFNYEAQQDKSGLPNDRFSAERPEGSISTLTIQRTEQRDSAMYRCASSVGTKGVNEQFFGPGTRLTVL.

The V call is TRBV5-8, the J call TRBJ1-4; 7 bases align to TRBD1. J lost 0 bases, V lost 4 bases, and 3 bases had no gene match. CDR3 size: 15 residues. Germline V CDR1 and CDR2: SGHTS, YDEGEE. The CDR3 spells CASSLGQTTNEKLFF. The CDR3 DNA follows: TGTGCCAGCAGCCTGGGACAGACAACTAATGAAAAACTGTTTTTT.

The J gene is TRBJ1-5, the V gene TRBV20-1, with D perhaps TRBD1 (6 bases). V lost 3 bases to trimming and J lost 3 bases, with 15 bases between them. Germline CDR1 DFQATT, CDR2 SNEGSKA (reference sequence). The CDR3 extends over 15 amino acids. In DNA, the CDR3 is TGCAGTGCTAGTCTTCCGGACAGCCACAATCAGCCCCAGCATTTT. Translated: CSASLPDSHNQPQHF.

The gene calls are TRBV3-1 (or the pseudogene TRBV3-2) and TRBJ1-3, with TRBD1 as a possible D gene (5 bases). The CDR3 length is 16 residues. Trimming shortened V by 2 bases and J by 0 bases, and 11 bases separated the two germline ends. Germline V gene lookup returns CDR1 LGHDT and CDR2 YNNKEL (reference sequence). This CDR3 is CASSQCDGHSGNTIYF. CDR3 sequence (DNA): TGTGCCAGCAGCCAATGTGACGGACACTCTGGAAACACCATATATTTT.

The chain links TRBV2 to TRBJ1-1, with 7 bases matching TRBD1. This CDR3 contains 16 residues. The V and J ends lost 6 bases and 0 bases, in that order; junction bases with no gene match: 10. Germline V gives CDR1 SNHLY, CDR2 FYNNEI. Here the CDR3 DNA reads TGTGCCAGCAGCCTTCAGGGGACAGCTATGAACACTGAAGCTTTCTTT. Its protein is CASSLQGTAMNTEAFF.

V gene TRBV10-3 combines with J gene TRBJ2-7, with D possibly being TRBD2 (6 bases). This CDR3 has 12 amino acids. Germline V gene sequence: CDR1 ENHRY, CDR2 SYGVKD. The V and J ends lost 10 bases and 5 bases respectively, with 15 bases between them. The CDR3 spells CATGTGVHEQYF. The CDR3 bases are TGTGCCACCGGGACGGGGGTCCACGAGCAGTACTTC.